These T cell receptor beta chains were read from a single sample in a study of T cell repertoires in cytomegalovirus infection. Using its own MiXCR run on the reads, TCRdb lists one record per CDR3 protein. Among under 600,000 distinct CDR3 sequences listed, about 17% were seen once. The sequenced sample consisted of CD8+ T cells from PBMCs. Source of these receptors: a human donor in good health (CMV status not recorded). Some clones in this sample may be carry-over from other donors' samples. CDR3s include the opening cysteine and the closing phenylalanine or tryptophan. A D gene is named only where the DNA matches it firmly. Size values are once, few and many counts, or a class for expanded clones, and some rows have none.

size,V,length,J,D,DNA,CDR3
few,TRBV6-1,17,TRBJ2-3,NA,TGTGCCAGCAGTGAAGCGAGTCGGCGGAGGGGGGGGGGTACGCAGTATTTT,CASSEASRRRGGGTQYF
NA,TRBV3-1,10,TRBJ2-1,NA,TGTGCCAGCGGGGACGATGAGCAGTTCTTC,CASGDDEQFF
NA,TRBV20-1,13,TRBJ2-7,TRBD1,TGCAGTGCTGGGGACAGGAGATCCTACGAGCAGTACTTC,CSAGDRRSYEQYF
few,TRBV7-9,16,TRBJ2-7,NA,TGTGCCAGCAGCCCCGCTGACAGGAGAAAAGGGTACGAGCAGTACTTC,CASSPADRRKGYEQYF
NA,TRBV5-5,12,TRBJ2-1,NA,TGTGCCAGCAGCTTAGGCGGGCTCTACCAGTTCTTC,CASSLGGLYQFF
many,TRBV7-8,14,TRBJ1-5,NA,TGTGCCAGCACCGTGGGAGGGGGTGGGCAGCCCCAGCATTTT,CASTVGGGGQPQHF
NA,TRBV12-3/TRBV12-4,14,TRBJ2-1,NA,TGTGCCAGCACCTCCGGACTCCGCCCCAATGAGCAGTTCTTC,CASTSGLRPNEQFF
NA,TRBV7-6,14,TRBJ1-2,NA,TGTGCCAGCAGCCCCGCCGATGGTCCTCACGGCTACACCTTC,CASSPADGPHGYTF
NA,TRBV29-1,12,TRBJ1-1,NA,TGCAGCGTACTCCGGGGGAACACTGAAGCTTTCTTT,CSVLRGNTEAFF
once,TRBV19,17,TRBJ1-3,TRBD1,TGTACCAGTAGTATGGACAGGGGGTTTAGCTCTGGAAACACCATATATTTT,CTSSMDRGFSSGNTIYF
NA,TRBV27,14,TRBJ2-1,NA,TGTGCCAGCAGCGACGGGAGTCCCAACAATGAGCAGTTCTTC,CASSDGSPNNEQFF
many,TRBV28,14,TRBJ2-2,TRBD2,TGTGCCAGAGGGAGGGAGAGGAACACCGGGGAGCTGTTTTTT,CARGRERNTGELFF
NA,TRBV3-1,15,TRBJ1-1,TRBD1,TGTGCCAGCAGCCAGTACCGGGACAGGGAGGCTGAAGCTTTCTTT,CASSQYRDREAEAFF
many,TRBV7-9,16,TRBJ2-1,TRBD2,TGTGCCAGCAGACACCCGGGACTAGGGACGGTCAATGAGCAGTTCTTC,CASRHPGLGTVNEQFF
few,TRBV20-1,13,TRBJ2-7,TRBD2,TGCAGTGCTATTAGCGGGGCCTCCTACGAGCAGTACTTC,CSAISGASYEQYF
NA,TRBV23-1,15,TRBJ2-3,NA,TGCGCCAGCAGTCAAGCGGGACCATTAACAGATACGCAGTATTTT,CASSQAGPLTDTQYF
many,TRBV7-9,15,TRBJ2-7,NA,TGTGCCAGCAGTTCGAGCGGGCCTAGCTCCTACGAGCAGTACTTC,CASSSSGPSSYEQYF
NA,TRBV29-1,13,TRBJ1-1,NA,TGCAGTGTTGTCGGAGGTTTGGACACTGAAGCTTTCTTT,CSVVGGLDTEAFF
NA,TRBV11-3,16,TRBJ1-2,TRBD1,TGTGCAAGCAGCTCCCCATCGACAGGGGGCTGGGATTGCTACACCTTC,CASSSPSTGGWDCYTF
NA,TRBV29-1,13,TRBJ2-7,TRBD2,TGCAGCGTCCGGACTAGCGGGAAGTACGAGCAGTACTTC,CSVRTSGKYEQYF
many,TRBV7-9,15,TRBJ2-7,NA,TGTGCCAGCAGCTTAGGACCCGGAGACGCCTACGAGCAGTACTTC,CASSLGPGDAYEQYF
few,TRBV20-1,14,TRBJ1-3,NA,TGCAGTGCTTGGGACCACGAAAAAGGAAACACCATATATTTT,CSAWDHEKGNTIYF
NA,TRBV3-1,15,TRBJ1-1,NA,TGTGCCAGCAGCCGAGCTCCGCTAGGCAGCACTGAAGCTTTCTTT,CASSRAPLGSTEAFF
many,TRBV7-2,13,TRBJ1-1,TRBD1,TGTGCCAGCAGCCCCGACAGGGATGAAGAAGCTTTCTTT,CASSPDRDEEAFF
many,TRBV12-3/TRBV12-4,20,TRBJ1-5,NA,TGTGCCAGCAGTTTGAAGTCGGGTCCCACCAAGACCAAGGGCAATCAGCCCCAGCATTTT,CASSLKSGPTKTKGNQPQHF
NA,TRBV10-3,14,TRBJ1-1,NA,TGTGCCATCAGTGAGGGTAGCTCGAACACTGAAGCTGTCTTT,CAISEGSSNTEAVF
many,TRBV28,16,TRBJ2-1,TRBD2,TGTGCCAGCAGTTTACGGGTAGCGGGAGGCCACAATGAGCAGTTCTTC,CASSLRVAGGHNEQFF
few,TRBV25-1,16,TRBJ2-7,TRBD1,TGTGCCAGCAGTGAAGCGGGACAGGGAATAACCTACGAGCAGTACTTC,CASSEAGQGITYEQYF
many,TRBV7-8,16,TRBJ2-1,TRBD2,TGTGCCAGCAGCTTAATGGAGCGGGAGGGGTACAATGAGCAGTTCTTC,CASSLMEREGYNEQFF